This entry describes one T cell receptor beta chain. The data were taken from a study of CD8+ T cells in alopecia areata. In the study overall: Using the percentage of affected scalp area, treated patients' severity was scored.

Germline-derived CDR1 and CDR2 are SEHNR and FQNEAQ (reference sequence). There are 14 residues in the CDR3. V dropped 3 bases and J dropped 0 bases, with 7 bases sitting between them. RNA extraction and reverse transcription yielded cDNA as sequencing template. Sequencing used immunoSEQ multiplex PCR; TCRdb keeps in-frame clones, though not all of them. The table includes 200,000 to 250,000 clones, around three fifths detected once. The sample's treatment: oral pan-JAK inhibitor, 5-10 mg twice daily. The TCR originated in a human donor with alopecia areata. The V and J genes are TRBV7-9 and TRBJ2-3; no firm D call. Here the sequenced sample was CD4+ T cells sorted from blood, taken at week 4, from a patient treated with tofacitinib. The CDR3 bases are TGTGCCAGCAGCTTGCAGGCGAGCACAGATACGCAGTATTTT. This encodes CASSLQASTDTQYF.